Below, one T cell receptor (beta chain) is given with its context. Sequencing was performed with immunoSEQ multiplex PCR; in TCRdb, only in-frame clones are kept and a portion is missing. The sample has under 300,000 clones, about four fifths seen once; the top ten hold about an eighth. The data are from a study of control samples from healthy donors and cancer patients. The sequenced sample was PBMCs. The TCR comes from a woman aged 55-70 years with lung cancer.

CDR3 loop: CASSRQGGIGAKNIQYF. CDR3 coding DNA: TGTGCCAGCAGCCGTCAAGGGGGGATCGGAGCCAAAAACATTCAGTACTTC. V gene TRBV9 combines with J gene TRBJ2-4, with D possibly being TRBD1 or TRBD2 (6 bases each). Trimming took off 4 bases at V and 0 bases at J, with 17 bases between the two ends. The CDR3 runs to 17 residues. Germline V lookup: CDR1 SGDLS, CDR2 YYNGEE.